The rows below give T cell receptor beta chains drawn from one sample of a study of response to subunit inactivated influenza vaccine. TCRdb fed the RT-PCR reads into MiXCR, producing one record per CDR3 protein. The sample has 750,000 to 850,000 distinct CDR3 sequences, roughly 18% seen once; the top ten hold 11%. The specimen was PBMCs from blood, collected less than 6 days after vaccination. The receptors stem from a man between 50 and 59 years old who received an inactivated influenza vaccine. Both conserved end residues are part of each CDR3. Each record gives: J gene, V gene, CDR3 protein.

>TRBJ2-1|TRBV7-6
CASSVRGLVSYNEQFF
>TRBJ2-2|TRBV24-1
CATSDGQGNTGELFF
>TRBJ2-5|TRBV12-3/TRBV12-4
CASSPSIGGGGETQYF
>TRBJ2-1|TRBV7-3
CASSPKGTSGSDEQFF
>TRBJ2-1|TRBV20-1
CSADGQLLGNEQFF
>TRBJ1-2|TRBV7-9
CASSLDVGPSYGYTF
>TRBJ2-1|TRBV28
CASSFGRSDEQFF
>TRBJ2-7|TRBV4-3
CASSQGDGSYEQYF
>TRBJ2-2|TRBV29-1
CSVVAANTGELFF
>TRBJ2-7|TRBV4-3
CASSQEPHGAVMDSYEQYF
>TRBJ2-1|TRBV5-1
CASSLEASGSVYNEQFF
>TRBJ1-4|TRBV20-1
CSAKGGGAEKLFF
>TRBJ2-7|TRBV20-1
CSAESSGLSYEQHF
>TRBJ2-5|TRBV6-2/TRBV6-3
CASSSTRSHQETQYF
>TRBJ2-2|TRBV20-1
CSAREASGRELFF
>TRBJ2-1|TRBV10-2
CASSEAAGVADEQFF
>TRBJ1-3|TRBV13
CASSDRQISGNTIYF
>TRBJ2-5|TRBV6-1
CASSPGRRETQYF
>TRBJ2-5|TRBV27
CASSFRQGARGDRTQYF
>TRBJ1-4|TRBV11-3
CASSFATGGENEKLFF
>TRBJ2-1|TRBV20-1
CSARAPGGVDEQFF
>TRBJ2-2|TRBV5-1
CASSLDRRVTGELFF
>TRBJ1-2|TRBV20-1
CSASGEAIYGYTF
>TRBJ1-5|TRBV6-5
CASSSDIRSNHPQHF
>TRBJ2-5|TRBV18
CASSPPTGSEETQYF
>TRBJ1-5|TRBV12-3/TRBV12-4
CASSLVAGYSNQPQHF
>TRBJ2-4|TRBV11-2
CASSQDRENIQYF
>TRBJ2-3|TRBV27
CASSPVFSGTTSTDTQYF
>TRBJ1-6|TRBV4-2
CASSLRDRASNSPLHF
>TRBJ2-2|TRBV7-2
CASSLVGSGTGELFF
>TRBJ2-2|TRBV15
CATSRDLPGGGELFF
>TRBJ2-5|TRBV5-1
CATSEQGAGETQYF
>TRBJ2-7|TRBV4-1
CASSPQESSYEQYF
>TRBJ2-7|TRBV21-1
CASSKSWREDYEQYF
>TRBJ2-7|TRBV7-4
CASTPETGKKGEERGRTYEQYF
>TRBJ2-7|TRBV10-3
CAIRDTSYEQYF
>TRBJ2-2|TRBV30
CAWSENGNTGELFF
>TRBJ1-2|TRBV20-1
CSVRGREGTNYGYTF
>TRBJ2-7|TRBV29-1
CSVVADSYEQYF
>TRBJ2-1|TRBV19
CASEEGRRGEQFF
>TRBJ2-7|TRBV2
CASSVLQGGEQYF
>TRBJ2-7|TRBV12-3/TRBV12-4
CASSQSGTSYEQYF
>TRBJ2-7|TRBV6-2/TRBV6-3
CASSYTGGESLGYEQYF
>TRBJ2-4|TRBV28
CASSLGQGRADKGIQYF
>TRBJ1-5|TRBV6-7
CASSFPGVISDSNQPQHF
>TRBJ1-2|TRBV20-1
CSASRDGRPPNYGYTF
>TRBJ1-1|TRBV28
CASSFPTEAFF
>TRBJ2-6|TRBV20-1
CSAVKRFSSGANVLTF
>TRBJ1-1|TRBV18
CASSPTGHMNTEAFF